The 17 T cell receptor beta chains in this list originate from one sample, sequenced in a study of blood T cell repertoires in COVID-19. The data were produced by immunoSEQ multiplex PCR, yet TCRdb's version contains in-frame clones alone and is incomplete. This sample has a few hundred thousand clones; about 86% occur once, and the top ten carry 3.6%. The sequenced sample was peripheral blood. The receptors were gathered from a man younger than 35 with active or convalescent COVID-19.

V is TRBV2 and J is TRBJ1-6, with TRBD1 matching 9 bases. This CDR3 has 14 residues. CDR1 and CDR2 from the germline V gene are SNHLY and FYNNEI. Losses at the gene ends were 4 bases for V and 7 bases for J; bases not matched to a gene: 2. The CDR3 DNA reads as TGTGCCAGCAGTGTACAGGGGGCGAATTCACCCCTCCACTTT. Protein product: CASSVQGANSPLHF.

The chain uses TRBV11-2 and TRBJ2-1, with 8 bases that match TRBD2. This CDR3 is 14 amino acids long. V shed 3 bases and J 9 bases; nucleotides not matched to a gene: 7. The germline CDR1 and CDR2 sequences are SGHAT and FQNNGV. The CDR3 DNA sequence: TGTGCCAGCAGCTTCTCGCGGGGGGACGGTGAGCAGTTCTTC. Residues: CASSFSRGDGEQFF.

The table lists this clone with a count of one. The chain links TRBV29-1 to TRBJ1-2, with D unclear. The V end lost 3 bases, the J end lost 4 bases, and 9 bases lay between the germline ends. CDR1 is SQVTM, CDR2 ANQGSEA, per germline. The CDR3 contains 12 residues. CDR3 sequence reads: CSVESPAYGYTF. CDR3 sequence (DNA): TGCAGCGTTGAGAGTCCCGCCTATGGCTACACCTTC.

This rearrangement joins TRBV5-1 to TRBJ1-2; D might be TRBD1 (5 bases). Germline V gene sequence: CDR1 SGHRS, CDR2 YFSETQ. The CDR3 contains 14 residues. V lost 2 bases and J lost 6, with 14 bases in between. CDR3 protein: CASSLGGTEHGYTF. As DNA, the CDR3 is TGCGCCAGCAGCTTAGGAGGGACCGAGCATGGCTACACCTTC.

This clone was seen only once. The CDR3 is CASTDGSGAYYEQYF. The CDR3 nucleotides read TGTGCCAGCACCGATGGGAGCGGGGCCTACTACGAGCAGTACTTC. This chain uses TRBV5-4 with TRBJ2-7; 7 bases align to TRBD2. Germline V gene data show CDR1 as SGHNT and CDR2 as YYREEE (reference sequence). J gave up 3 bases and V 6 bases, and 12 bases lay outside the gene matches. There are 15 residues in the CDR3.

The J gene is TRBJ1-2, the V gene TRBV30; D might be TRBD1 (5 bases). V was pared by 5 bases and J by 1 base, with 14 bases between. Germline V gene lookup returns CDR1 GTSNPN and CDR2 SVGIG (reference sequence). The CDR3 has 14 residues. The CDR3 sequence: CAWSRWGVNYGYTF. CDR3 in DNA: TGTGCCTGGTCCCGGTGGGGGGTTAACTATGGCTACACCTTC.

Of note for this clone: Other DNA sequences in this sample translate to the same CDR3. The CDR3 DNA reads TGTGCCAGCAGCGGAGACAGGGACACTGAAGCTTTCTTT. This encodes CASSGDRDTEAFF. The chain employs TRBV7-3 and TRBJ1-1; TRBD1 agrees at 7 bases. The germline V gene encodes CDR1 SGHTA and CDR2 FQGTGA. The length of the CDR3 is 13 residues. V lost 5 bases to trimming and J lost 3 bases; unmatched junction nucleotides: 3. The whole variable domain, remainder taken from reference TRBV7-3 and TRBJ1-1, is GAGVSQTPSNKVTEKGKYVELRCDPISGHTALYWYRQSLGQGPEFLIYFQGTGAADDSGLPNDRFFAVRPEGSVSTLKIQRTERGDSAVYLCASSGDRDTEAFFGQGTRLTVV.

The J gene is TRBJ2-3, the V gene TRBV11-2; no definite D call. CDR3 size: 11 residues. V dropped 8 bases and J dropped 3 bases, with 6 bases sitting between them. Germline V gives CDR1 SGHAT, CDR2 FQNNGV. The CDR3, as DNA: TGTGCCAGCGGCAAAACAGATACGCAGTATTTT. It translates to CASGKTDTQYF.

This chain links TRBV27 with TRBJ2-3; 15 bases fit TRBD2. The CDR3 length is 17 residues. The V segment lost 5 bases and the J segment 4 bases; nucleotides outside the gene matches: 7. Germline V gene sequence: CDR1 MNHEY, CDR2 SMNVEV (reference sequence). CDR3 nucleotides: TGTGCCAGCAGTCTCCGGACTAGCGGGGGGGCACCAGATACGCAGTATTTT. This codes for CASSLRTSGGAPDTQYF.

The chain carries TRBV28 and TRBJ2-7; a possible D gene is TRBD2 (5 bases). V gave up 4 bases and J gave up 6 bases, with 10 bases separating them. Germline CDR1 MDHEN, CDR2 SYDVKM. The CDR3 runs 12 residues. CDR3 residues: CASSSSGLEQYF. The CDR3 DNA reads TGTGCCAGCAGTTCTTCCGGACTCGAGCAGTACTTC.

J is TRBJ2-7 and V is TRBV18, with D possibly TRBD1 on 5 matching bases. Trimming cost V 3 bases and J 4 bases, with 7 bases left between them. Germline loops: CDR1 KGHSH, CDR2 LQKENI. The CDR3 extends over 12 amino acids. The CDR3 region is CASSPGQYEQYF. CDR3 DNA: TGTGCCAGCTCACCCGGACAATACGAGCAGTACTTC.

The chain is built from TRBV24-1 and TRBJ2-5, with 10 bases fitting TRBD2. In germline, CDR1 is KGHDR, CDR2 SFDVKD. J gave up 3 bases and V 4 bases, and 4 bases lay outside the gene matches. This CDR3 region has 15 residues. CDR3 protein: CATSEPGLAKETQYF. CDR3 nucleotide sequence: TGTGCCACCAGTGAACCGGGACTAGCGAAAGAGACCCAGTACTTC.

This chain's CDR3 is CASRGNPGATEAFF. The CDR3 DNA sequence: TGTGCCAGCAGAGGAAACCCAGGGGCCACTGAAGCTTTCTTT. The J gene is TRBJ1-1, the V gene TRBV2; maybe TRBD1 (6 bases). In germline, CDR1 is SNHLY, CDR2 FYNNEI. The germline V and J ends were trimmed by 6 bases and 4 bases, with 15 bases remaining between them. This CDR3 region has 14 residues.

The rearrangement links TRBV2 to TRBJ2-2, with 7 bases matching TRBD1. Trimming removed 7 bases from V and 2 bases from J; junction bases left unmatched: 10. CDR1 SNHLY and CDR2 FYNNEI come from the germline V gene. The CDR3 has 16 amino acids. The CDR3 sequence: CASKTSGTVNTGELFF. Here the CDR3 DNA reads TGTGCCAGCAAAACCTCCGGGACAGTTAACACCGGGGAGCTGTTTTTT.

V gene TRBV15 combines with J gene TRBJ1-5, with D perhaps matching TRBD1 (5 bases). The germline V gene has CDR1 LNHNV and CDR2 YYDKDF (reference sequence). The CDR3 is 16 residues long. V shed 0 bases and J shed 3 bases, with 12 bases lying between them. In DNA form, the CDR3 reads TGTGCCACCAGCAGAGATACTGCAGGGATCAATCAGCCCCAGCATTTT. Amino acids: CATSRDTAGINQPQHF.

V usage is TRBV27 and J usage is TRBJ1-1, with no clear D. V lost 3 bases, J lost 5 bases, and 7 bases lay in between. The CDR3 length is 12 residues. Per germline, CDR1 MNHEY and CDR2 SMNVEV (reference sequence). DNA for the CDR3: TGTGCCAGCAGTTTCTCGGGGACTGAAGCTTTCTTT. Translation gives CASSFSGTEAFF.

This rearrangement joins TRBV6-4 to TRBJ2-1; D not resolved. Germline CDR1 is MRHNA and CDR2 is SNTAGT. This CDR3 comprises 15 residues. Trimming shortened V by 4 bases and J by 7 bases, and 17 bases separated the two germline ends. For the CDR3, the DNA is TGTGCCAGCAGTGCGCACACCCAAAACGGGAATGAGCAGTTCTTC. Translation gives CASSAHTQNGNEQFF.